The source of this TCR beta chain is a study of spatial heterogeneity in lung cancer. Stated time point: sample taken at primary tumor resection. Tumor, nontumor lung or frozen PBMC supplied whole RNA that was sequenced unsorted. One entry per CDR3 protein results from TCRdb running MiXCR on the 5' RACE reads. The data contain 10,000 to 11,000 distinct CDR3 sequences, approximately 6.3% of them seen just once; the ten biggest clones take up about 28%. This clonotype was recorded at least ten times. Specimen: normal lung tissue next to the tumor, collected at surgery. The source of this sequence is a male donor with early-stage non-small cell lung cancer.

The CDR3 nucleotides are TGTGCCAGCAGCTTAGTAGGATCTGGGGCCAACGTCCTGACTTTC. The encoded protein is CASSLVGSGANVLTF. The chain employs TRBV7-9 and TRBJ2-6; D unclear. Looked up from germline, CDR1 is SEHNR and CDR2 is FQNEAQ (reference sequence). The CDR3 extends over 15 amino acids. Between the trimmed V and J ends, which lost 1 base and 1 base, there was a span of 5 bases.